This passage covers 29 T cell receptor beta chains from one sample sequenced in a study of vaccination and CD4 T cells after COVID-19. Cultured CD4+ T-cell DNA underwent Oncomine TCR Beta short-read sequencing. A single record per CDR3 protein comes from TCRdb applying MiXCR to the PCR reads. The sample contains about 7,300 distinct CDR3 sequences, approximately 60% of which appear only once. Treatment described: roughly 11-day PBMC culture with coronavirus spike peptide pools or control peptides (ViraFEST assay). No antigen has been assigned to these receptors. Sequenced here: cultured CD4+ T cells from blood, sampled after SARS-CoV-2 vaccination. The receptors shown here come from a human donor with COVID-19.

The V call is TRBV19, the J call TRBJ2-1, with D perhaps being TRBD1 or TRBD2 (7 bases each). V dropped 0 bases and J dropped 8 bases, with 17 bases sitting between them. This CDR3 region has 16 residues. Germline V gene data show CDR1 as LNHDA and CDR2 as SQIVND (reference sequence). The CDR3 bases are TGTGCCAGTAGTATAGAAATCAGGGGGGGTTTAGATGAGCAGTTCTTC. The encoded protein is CASSIEIRGGLDEQFF.

J is TRBJ1-4 and V is TRBV19; D is uncertain. The V gene's germline CDR1 is LNHDA and CDR2 SQIVND (reference sequence). The CDR3 is 15 residues long. Trimming pared 3 bases from V and 8 bases from J, leaving 16 bases between. The DNA for the CDR3 is TGTGCCAGTAGTATTCCGACTAGGGATTCCGAAAAACTGTTTTTT. This translates into CASSIPTRDSEKLFF.

This clonotype has just a few counts. The CDR3 loop is CSARDLQRKTYEQYF. CDR3 nucleotide sequence: TGCAGTGCTAGAGATTTGCAGCGGAAAACCTACGAGCAGTACTTC. V gene TRBV20-1 combines with J gene TRBJ2-7, with D maybe TRBD2 (5 bases). Per the germline V gene, CDR1 is DFQATT and CDR2 is SNEGSKA (reference sequence). The CDR3 has 15 amino acids. The V end was cut by 0 bases, the J end by 2 bases, with 14 bases between.

This clonotype is classed as medium-sized. The CDR3 loop is CASSEARQARRYGYTF. CDR3 in DNA: TGTGCCAGCAGTGAAGCGAGACAGGCCAGACGCTATGGCTACACCTTC. The chain links TRBV6-1 to TRBJ1-2; weak D call: TRBD1 (6 bases). The CDR3 length is 16 residues. Trimming removed 0 bases from V and 4 bases from J, with 15 bases in between. The germline CDR1 and CDR2 sequences are MNHNS and SASEGT.

V is TRBV16 and J is TRBJ1-2; the D gene is possibly TRBD1 (5 bases). The CDR3 extends over 14 amino acids. The V end was cut by 2 bases, the J end by 9 bases, with 16 bases between. The germline V gene has CDR1 KGHSY and CDR2 FQNENV. The CDR3 DNA reads TGTGCCAGCAGCCAAGATCGAAACAGGATAAGCTACACCTTC. It specifies CASSQDRNRISYTF.

The chain joins TRBV6-1 to TRBJ2-7; D is unclear. The CDR3 consists of 13 residues. The V and J ends lost 10 bases and 1 base respectively, with 14 bases between them. Germline CDR1 is MNHNS and CDR2 is SASEGT. CDR3 nucleotides: TGTGCCACCCAATCCCAGAAGTCCTACGAGCAGTACTTC. It specifies CATQSQKSYEQYF.

The CDR3 DNA reads TGTGCCAGCAGTAGGGACAGGTCCTCAAACGTCCTCGAGACCCAGTACTTC. Residues: CASSRDRSSNVLETQYF. This sequence joins TRBV2 and TRBJ2-5, with 8 bases matching TRBD1. The CDR3 is made up of 17 amino acids. Looked up from germline, CDR1 is SNHLY and CDR2 is FYNNEI. V lost 5 bases to trimming and J lost 5 bases; unmatched junction nucleotides: 16.

V is TRBV20-1 and J is TRBJ2-2; 8 bases are shared with TRBD2. The CDR3 extends over 14 amino acids. V lost 5 bases and J lost 5; bases outside the gene matches: 7. From germline, CDR1 is DFQATT and CDR2 SNEGSKA (reference sequence). CDR3 in DNA: TGCAGTGCTCCATTAGCGGGGAGAACCGGGGAGCTGTTTTTT. The encoded protein is CSAPLAGRTGELFF.

This clonotype was picked up a small number of times. The rearrangement links TRBV18 to TRBJ1-4; unclear D gene. Trimming pared 6 bases from V and 8 bases from J, leaving 16 bases between. This CDR3 contains 14 residues. Germline CDR1 KGHSH, CDR2 LQKENI. CDR3 sequence: CASSPDLSREKLFF. The CDR3 nucleotides are TGTGCCAGCTCCCCGGACCTCTCGAGGGAAAAACTGTTTTTT.

This sequence joins TRBV2 and TRBJ2-1; TRBD2 aligns across 7 bases. CDR1 SNHLY and CDR2 FYNNEI come from the germline V gene. With 6 bases clipped from V and 3 bases from J, the junction kept 11 bases outside the gene matches. The CDR3 sequence is 16 residues long. The CDR3 loop reads CASRQSGVDFYNEQFF. The CDR3 nucleotides read TGTGCCAGCAGACAAAGCGGGGTCGACTTCTACAATGAGCAGTTCTTC.

V and J are TRBV6-1 and TRBJ1-5; the match to TRBD1 covers 12 bases. The V gene's germline CDR1 is MNHNS and CDR2 SASEGT. V was pared by 3 bases and J by 5 bases, with 17 bases of the junction left unmatched. The CDR3 length is 20 residues. In DNA, the CDR3 is TGTGCCAGCAGTGATTCCGGGACAGGGGGCTTCGAAGAACTCGATCAGCCCCAGCATTTT. Translating gives CASSDSGTGGFEELDQPQHF.

This clonotype was seen a few times. J is TRBJ2-2 and V is TRBV2, with D hard to call. Germline-derived CDR1 and CDR2 are SNHLY and FYNNEI. The V end lost 4 bases, the J end lost 4 bases, and 10 bases lay between the germline ends. CDR3 length: 14 amino acids. Here the CDR3 reads CASSVGRATGELFF. CDR3 bases: TGTGCCAGCAGTGTAGGTAGGGCCACCGGGGAGCTGTTTTTT.

The chain has TRBV19 and TRBJ1-2; 8 bases align to TRBD1. The J segment lost 6 bases and the V segment lost 3 bases, leaving 15 bases of the junction unmatched. The CDR3 has 17 residues. Germline V lookup: CDR1 LNHDA, CDR2 SQIVND (reference sequence). This CDR3 is CASSMGQARGKTDGYTF. CDR3 DNA: TGTGCCAGTAGTATGGGACAGGCCCGGGGGAAGACTGATGGCTACACCTTC.

J is TRBJ1-2 and V is TRBV11-2, with 8 bases lining up with TRBD1. From germline, CDR1 is SGHAT and CDR2 FQNNGV. The V and J ends lost 8 bases and 7 bases, in that order; junction bases with no gene match: 12. This CDR3 has 14 amino acids. Here the CDR3 DNA reads TGTGCCAGCGGATCCGGGCAGGGGGCCAGTGGCTACACCTTC. It encodes CASGSGQGASGYTF.

This clonotype was counted a few times. The rearrangement links TRBV20-1 to TRBJ1-2; TRBD1 aligns across 10 bases. J gave up 3 bases and V 5 bases, and 9 bases lay outside the gene matches. CDR3 length equals 15 residues. CDR1 DFQATT and CDR2 SNEGSKA come from the germline V gene (reference sequence). CDR3 sequence reads: CSARDRGGSDYGYTF. Written as DNA, the CDR3 is TGCAGTGCTCGGGACAGGGGAGGGTCAGACTATGGCTACACCTTC.

V usage is TRBV4-1 and J usage is TRBJ1-5; unclear D gene. V shed 4 bases and J shed 1 base, with 8 bases lying between them. Germline CDR1 MGHRA, CDR2 YSYEKL. The CDR3 is 14 residues long. The CDR3, as DNA: TGCGCCAGCAGCCTGGAGGACAGCAATCAGCCCCAGCATTTT. It yields the protein CASSLEDSNQPQHF.

The chain carries TRBV20-1 and TRBJ2-2, with TRBD1 as a possible D gene (5 bases). Trimming shortened V by 4 bases and J by 1 base, and 7 bases separated the two germline ends. The CDR3 has 13 amino acids. The V gene's germline CDR1 is DFQATT and CDR2 SNEGSKA (reference sequence). CDR3 nucleotide sequence: TGCAGTGCTATCAGGGTGAACACCGGGGAGCTGTTTTTT. This sequence encodes CSAIRVNTGELFF.

This clonotype was picked up a small number of times. V and J are TRBV20-1 and TRBJ1-2; D unresolved. There are 15 residues in the CDR3. Germline V gene lookup returns CDR1 DFQATT and CDR2 SNEGSKA (reference sequence). V was trimmed by 6 bases and J by 0 bases, leaving 17 bases between them. The CDR3: CSAPTRAVTNYGYTF. Here the CDR3 DNA reads TGCAGTGCGCCGACTAGGGCAGTGACTAACTATGGCTACACCTTC.

J is TRBJ2-7 and V is TRBV6-5; possible D gene TRBD1, 7 bases. This CDR3 region has 15 residues. Germline V gene sequence: CDR1 MNHEY, CDR2 SVGAGI. V shed 0 bases and J shed 3 bases, with 12 bases lying between them. The CDR3 sequence: CASSYSRGADYEQYF. The CDR3 DNA is TGTGCCAGCAGTTACTCCAGGGGGGCTGACTACGAGCAGTACTTC.

The V call is TRBV15, the J call TRBJ2-7; tentative D call: TRBD2 (7 bases). Per germline, CDR1 LNHNV and CDR2 YYDKDF (reference sequence). Trimming cost V 5 bases and J 5 bases, with 16 bases left between them. CDR3 length equals 14 residues. CDR3 amino acids: CATSGRGGGDEQYF. The CDR3 region has the DNA TGTGCCACCAGCGGAAGAGGGGGGGGTGACGAGCAGTACTTC.

The chain uses TRBV30 and TRBJ2-5; TRBD1 matches 8 bases. This CDR3 has 13 amino acids. CDR1 and CDR2 from the germline V gene are GTSNPN and SVGIG (reference sequence). Germline trimming cut 5 bases from V and 5 bases from J; bases unmatched to any gene: 7. The CDR3 is CAWETGAQETQYF. CDR3 DNA: TGTGCCTGGGAGACAGGGGCTCAGGAGACCCAGTACTTC. The entire variable domain, with the rest obtained from reference TRBV30 and TRBJ2-5, is as follows: SQTIHQWPATLVQPVGSPLSLECTVEGTSNPNLYWYRQAAGRGLQLLFYSVGIGQISSEVPQNLSASRPQDRQFILSSKKLLLSDSGFYLCAWETGAQETQYFGPGTRLLVL.

V gene TRBV5-1 combines with J gene TRBJ2-2, with TRBD1 matching over 9 bases. CDR1 is SGHRS, CDR2 YFSETQ, per germline. V lost 5 bases, J lost 1 base, and 0 bases stayed unmatched. The CDR3 is 14 amino acids. CDR3 coding DNA: TGCGCCAGCAGGGGACAGGGGAACACCGGGGAGCTGTTTTTT. Protein sequence: CASRGQGNTGELFF.

The J gene is TRBJ2-5, the V gene TRBV19, with a possible D match to TRBD2 (6 bases). The CDR3 has 13 residues. The V end was cut by 1 base, the J end by 5 bases, with 8 bases between. The germline V gene encodes CDR1 LNHDA and CDR2 SQIVND (reference sequence). The CDR3, as DNA: TGTGCCAGTAGTATAGTCGGGGGTGAGACCCAGTACTTC. Amino acid sequence: CASSIVGGETQYF.

This clonotype came up a few times. The gene calls are TRBV20-1 and TRBJ1-2, with D uncertain. With 3 bases removed from V and 4 bases from J, the gap between germline ends came to 9 bases. Germline V gene sequence: CDR1 DFQATT, CDR2 SNEGSKA (reference sequence). This CDR3 has 12 amino acids. The CDR3 DNA follows: TGCAGTGCTAGTGCTGGGTCCTATGGCTACACCTTC. Amino acids: CSASAGSYGYTF.

The J gene is TRBJ2-5, the V gene TRBV15; D not certain. Per the germline V gene, CDR1 is LNHNV and CDR2 is YYDKDF (reference sequence). Trimming pared 0 bases from V and 4 bases from J, leaving 6 bases between. This CDR3 region has 13 residues. CDR3 bases: TGTGCCACCAGCAGAGACGAAATAGAGACCCAGTACTTC. Encoded protein: CATSRDEIETQYF.

Relative to its sample, this clonotype is large. The chain recombines TRBV7-2 with TRBJ1-4; D not resolved. Germline-derived CDR1 and CDR2 are SGHTA and FQGNSA. CDR3 length equals 15 residues. The V end was cut by 2 bases, the J end by 3 bases, with 10 bases between. CDR3 sequence (DNA): TGTGCCAGCAGCTTAACGCGGACTTCTAATGAAAAACTGTTTTTT. This encodes CASSLTRTSNEKLFF.

Only a few counts were recorded for this clonotype. The genes are TRBV20-1 and TRBJ2-4; D might be TRBD2 (6 bases). Germline loops: CDR1 DFQATT, CDR2 SNEGSKA (reference sequence). This CDR3 is 12 amino acids long. The CDR3 loop reads CSAAGGRDIQYF. The CDR3 DNA sequence: TGCAGCGCCGCCGGGGGTCGGGACATTCAGTACTTC.

This clonotype came up a few times. The gene calls are TRBV6-2 or TRBV6-3 and TRBJ1-6; D is ambiguous. V gave up 2 bases and J gave up 8 bases, with 7 bases separating them. The CDR3 runs 13 residues. CDR1 MNHEY and CDR2 SVGEGT come from the germline V gene. CDR3 sequence: CASSYDADSPLHF. The CDR3 coding sequence is TGTGCCAGCAGTTACGACGCCGATTCACCCCTCCACTTT.

CDR3 in amino acids: CSAFPTSPYTF. As DNA, the CDR3 is TGCAGTGCTTTCCCTACAAGTCCCTACACCTTC. This chain uses TRBV20-1 with TRBJ1-2, with D hard to call. In germline, CDR1 is DFQATT, CDR2 SNEGSKA (reference sequence). This CDR3 is built from 11 residues. V lost 5 bases and J 10 bases, leaving 14 bases between the germline ends.